The entry that follows covers one T cell receptor (beta chain) sequence. Its antigen is unknown. This specimen comes from a study of CD8 T cells in ankylosing spondylitis. Study outcomes and limitations: Characteristic, it appeared, of ankylosing spondylitis blood was a TCR beta motif of eight highly homologous variants. Disease-associated clones were reportedly significantly overrepresented in matched ankylosing spondylitis synovial fluid. Within peripheral blood, clones linked to disease were CD8+ and relatively rare. Some of the motif variants had earlier been found in reactive arthritis patients' fluid and blood.

In TCRdb, the 5' RACE reads were re-called with MiXCR into one record per CDR3 protein. The sample lists more than 650,000 distinct CDR3 sequences, roughly 12% occurring once. The length of the CDR3 is 13 residues. J was trimmed by 7 bases and V by 4 bases; bases with no gene match: 6. The germline V gene has CDR1 SEHNR and CDR2 FQNEAQ (reference sequence). Sequencing was done on a sample of blood, either unsorted or a sorted T cell fraction (not recorded which). This sequence joins TRBV7-9 and TRBJ1-2, with TRBD1 identical over 7 bases. The receptor was isolated from a male donor with ankylosing spondylitis. The CDR3 coding sequence is TGTGCCAGCAGCTACGGGACAGTGGTTGGCTACACCTTC. Translating gives CASSYGTVVGYTF. The whole variable domain, filled in from reference TRBV7-9 and TRBJ1-2, reads DTGVSQNPRHKITKRGQNVTFRCDPISEHNRLYWYRQTLGQGPEFLTYFQNEAQLEKSRLLSDRFSAERPKGSFSTLEIQRTEQGDSAMYLCASSYGTVVGYTFGSGTRLTVV.